This TCR beta chain was sequenced during a study of T cells in localized non-small cell lung cancer. As regards this clone: Its cognate antigen is unknown.

Findings and caveats of the study: Longer overall survival accompanied higher blood T cell density. Clonality of T cells reached its maximum in uninvolved adjacent lung, surpassing tumor. Median approximately 58 top-100 tumor clones were shared with paired adjacent lung. The study sequenced only one region of the tumor. As a result, intratumor heterogeneity could not be excluded and remains possible.

The repertoire was sequenced with immunoSEQ multiplex PCR; TCRdb's copy has only in-frame clones and lacks some. This sample has 40,000 or so clones, with around 85% found just once. Trimming shortened V by 0 bases and J by 2 bases, and 18 bases separated the two germline ends. Germline-derived CDR1 and CDR2 are SGDLS and YYNGEE. The CDR3 runs to 18 residues. Sequencing was performed on peripheral blood, taken before any cancer treatment. This TCR derives from a man aged 40 to 69 with stage I lung adenocarcinoma. This chain links TRBV9 with TRBJ2-1; D is perhaps TRBD2 (5 bases). Here the CDR3 reads CASSVGSGTLKTYNEQFF. In DNA form, the CDR3 reads TGTGCCAGCAGCGTAGGGAGCGGAACCTTAAAAACCTACAATGAGCAGTTCTTC. Filled out from reference TRBV9 and TRBJ2-1, the complete variable domain reads DSGVTQTPKHLITATGQRVTLRCSPRSGDLSVYWYQQSLDQGLQFLIQYYNGEERAKGNILERFSAQQFPDLHSELNLSSLELGDSALYFCASSVGSGTLKTYNEQFFGPGTRLTVL.